The clone carrying this T cell receptor (beta chain) was picked up many times. The antigen remains undetermined. This CDR3 is built from 15 residues. Germline V gene data show CDR1 as SGDLS and CDR2 as YYNGEE. With 0 bases clipped from V and 3 bases from J, the junction kept 4 bases outside the gene matches. These data come from a study of CD8+CD57+ T cells in acquired aplastic anemia. For the study at large: The study obtained an average of 3.2 ug of DNA from sorted CD4+ and CD8+ cells. Study conclusions and caveats: Patients and controls turned out to have around 29 CD8+ CDR3 sequences in common.

Profiles of TCR beta VDJ and CDR3 were generated from a genomic DNA template. TCRdb called the reads again in MiXCR, with one record for every CDR3 protein. Here the sample spans about 180,000 distinct CDR3 sequences, about 47% being singletons. This rearrangement joins TRBV9 to TRBJ2-3; TRBD2 aligns across 7 bases. This receptor was obtained from a human donor in good health. Sequences were obtained from sorted CD4+, CD8+, or CD8+CD57+ T cells (not recorded which) from PBMCs. The CDR3 DNA sequence: TGTGCCAGCAGCGTAGCCAGCGGGGTAACAGATACGCAGTATTTT. Translation gives CASSVASGVTDTQYF.